This T cell receptor (beta chain) stems from a study of shared clonotypes between healthy human individuals. The repertoire was sequenced with immunoSEQ multiplex PCR; TCRdb's copy has only in-frame clones and lacks some. The data contain 1.6 million or so clones, 96% of them singletons. There are 15 residues in the CDR3. Looked up from germline, CDR1 is SGHVS and CDR2 is FQNEAQ. Trimming took 5 bases from V and 1 from J; bases not matched to a gene: 6. This chain connects TRBV7-8 to TRBJ1-1; 8 bases line up with TRBD1. The source material was naive CD4+ T cells sorted from blood. Subset noted: CD45RA+ positively selected. This TCR was recovered from a man aged 25 to 45 in good health. The CDR3 protein is CASSVRTGKNTEAFF. CDR3 DNA sequence: TGTGCCAGCAGCGTGCGGACAGGGAAGAACACTGAAGCTTTCTTT. Complete variable domain (other parts from reference TRBV7-8 and TRBJ1-1): GAGVSQSPRYKVAKRGQDVALRCDPISGHVSLFWYQQALGQGPEFLTYFQNEAQLDKSGLPSDRFFAERPEGSVSTLKIQRTQQEDSAVYLCASSVRTGKNTEAFFGQGTRLTVV.